The sample holds one count of the clone carrying this T cell receptor beta chain. These data are taken from a study of blood T cell repertoires in COVID-19. In the study's own analysis: Scientists estimated how many nucleated cells there were by amplifying reference gene primers. TCRdb's copy holds only in-frame clones and misses some; the assay was immunoSEQ multiplex PCR. V and J calls and clone size are as listed in that table; D and trimming were resolved from the DNA. Of hundreds of thousands of clones listed, approximately 90% were seen once; the top ten hold approximately 1.5%. Germline CDR1 is KGHSH and CDR2 is LQKENI. With 2 bases removed from V and 6 bases from J, the gap between germline ends came to 13 bases. This CDR3 region has 15 residues.

The clonotype comes from a woman aged 18-30 years who had been exposed to COVID-19. The rearrangement joins TRBV18 to TRBJ2-2; TRBD2 might be the D (5 bases). Specimen: PBMCs or T cells enriched from blood (not recorded which). The CDR3 sequence is CASSPVAKGPGELFF. For the CDR3, the DNA is TGTGCCAGCTCACCAGTAGCGAAGGGCCCCGGGGAGCTGTTTTTT.